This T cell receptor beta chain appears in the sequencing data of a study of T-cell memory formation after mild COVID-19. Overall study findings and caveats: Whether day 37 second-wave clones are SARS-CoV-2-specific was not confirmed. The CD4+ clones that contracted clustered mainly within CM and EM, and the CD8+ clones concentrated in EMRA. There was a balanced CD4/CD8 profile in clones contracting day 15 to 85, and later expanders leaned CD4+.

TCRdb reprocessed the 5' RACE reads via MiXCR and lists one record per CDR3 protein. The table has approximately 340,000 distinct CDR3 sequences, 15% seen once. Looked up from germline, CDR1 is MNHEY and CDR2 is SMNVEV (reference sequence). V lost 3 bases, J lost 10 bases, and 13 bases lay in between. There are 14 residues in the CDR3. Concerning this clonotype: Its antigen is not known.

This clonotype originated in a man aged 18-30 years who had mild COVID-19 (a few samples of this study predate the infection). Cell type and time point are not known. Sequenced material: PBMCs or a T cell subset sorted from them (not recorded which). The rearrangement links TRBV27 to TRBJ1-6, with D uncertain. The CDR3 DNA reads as TGTGCCAGCAGTTTTAGGCCGAAGGCGTCACCCCTCCACTTT. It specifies CASSFRPKASPLHF.